A selection of T cell receptor beta chains follows, all from one sample in a study of blood T cell repertoires in COVID-19. Assay used: immunoSEQ multiplex PCR; TCRdb lists only in-frame clones, some missing. In the table there are 120,000 to 150,000 clones, about nine tenths of which are singletons. Material for sequencing was peripheral blood. The receptors derive from a woman aged 80 or older with acute or convalescent COVID-19. The conserved cysteine and the conserved F or W are not part of the CDR3 here. Part of the rows lack a size; the others show once, few, many or a class for expanded clones.

clone_size j_call v_call cdr3_aa
. TRBJ2-1 TRBV6-5 ASSRGFYNEQF
. TRBJ2-7 TRBV12-3/TRBV12-4 ASSLARRYEQY
few TRBJ2-1 TRBV11-2 ASSFSSGGNNEQF
. TRBJ2-5 TRBV12-3/TRBV12-4 ASRRTGEETQY
. TRBJ2-5 TRBV9 ASSDVAGGSVTQY
. TRBJ2-3 TRBV27 ASSQGAGGITDTQY
. TRBJ1-4 TRBV2 ASSGQLELF
. TRBJ1-5 TRBV20-1 SARAPRPQH
. TRBJ2-7 TRBV6-5 ASRGTGYYEQY
. TRBJ1-4 TRBV4-1 ASSQVGGENEKLF